This T cell receptor (beta chain) originates from a study of T cell responses to AZD1222 COVID-19 vaccine. TCRdb keeps only in-frame clones here, not all; method: immunoSEQ multiplex PCR. This sample has around 95,000 clones, with over 75% found just once. The germline V gene has CDR1 SGHRS and CDR2 YFSETQ. Trimming removed 2 bases from V and 0 bases from J, with 9 bases in between. The CDR3 spans 15 residues. The sequencing here drew on peripheral blood, taken on day 0 of AZD1222 vaccination. This receptor was taken from an adult in good health. This chain links TRBV5-1 with TRBJ2-1, with D unresolved. The CDR3 here is CASSFEISSYNEQFF. The CDR3 DNA follows: TGCGCCAGCAGCTTTGAGATTAGCTCCTACAATGAGCAGTTCTTC.